The sequence of this T cell receptor (beta chain) was determined in a study of blood T cell repertoires in COVID-19. As for the study in general: Acute-phase and convalescent COVID-19 samples originated in the United States, Italy and Spain. T cells, B-cell-depleted T cells, or PBMCs provided the cDNA or gDNA that served as material.

The sample holds a few counts of this clone. Authors' analysis steps: Estimates of nucleated cell counts were drawn from the amplification of reference gene primers. TCRdb's copy holds only in-frame clones and misses some; the assay was immunoSEQ multiplex PCR. V and J calls and clone size are given by that table; D and trimming were obtained from the DNA. The sample lists about 140,000 clones, about four fifths occurring once. Material for sequencing was peripheral blood. The clonotype originates from a human donor in a cohort sampled during active COVID-19.

The DNA of the CDR3 is TGCGCCAGCAGACTAGCGGGAGTCACAGATACGCAGTATTTT. It translates to CASRLAGVTDTQYF. V is TRBV5-1 and J is TRBJ2-3; TRBD2 matches at 11 bases. CDR3 size: 14 residues. Per the germline V gene, CDR1 is SGHRS and CDR2 is YFSETQ. J lost 2 bases, V lost 5 bases, and 1 base had no gene match.